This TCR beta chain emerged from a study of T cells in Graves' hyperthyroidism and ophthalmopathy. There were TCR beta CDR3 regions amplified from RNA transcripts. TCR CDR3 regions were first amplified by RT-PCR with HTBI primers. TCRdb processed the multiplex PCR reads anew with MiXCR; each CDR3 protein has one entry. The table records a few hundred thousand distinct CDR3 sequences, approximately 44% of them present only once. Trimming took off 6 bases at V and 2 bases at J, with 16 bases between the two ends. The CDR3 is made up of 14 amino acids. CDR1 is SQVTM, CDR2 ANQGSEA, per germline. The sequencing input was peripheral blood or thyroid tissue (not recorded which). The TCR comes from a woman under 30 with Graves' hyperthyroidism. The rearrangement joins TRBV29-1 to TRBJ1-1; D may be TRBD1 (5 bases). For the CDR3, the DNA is TGCAGCGTAGTTGTACAGGAAGGAAACACTGAAGCTTTCTTT. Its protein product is CSVVVQEGNTEAFF.